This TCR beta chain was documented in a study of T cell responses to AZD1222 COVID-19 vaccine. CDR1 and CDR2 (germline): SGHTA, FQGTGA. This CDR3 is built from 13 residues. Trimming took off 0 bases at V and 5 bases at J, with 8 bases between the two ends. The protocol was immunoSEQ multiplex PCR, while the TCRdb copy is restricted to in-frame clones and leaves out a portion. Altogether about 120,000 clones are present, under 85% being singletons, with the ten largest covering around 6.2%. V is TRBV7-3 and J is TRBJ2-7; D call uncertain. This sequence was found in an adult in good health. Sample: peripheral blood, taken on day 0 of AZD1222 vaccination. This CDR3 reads CASSLTVLDEQYF. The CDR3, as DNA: TGTGCCAGCAGCTTAACGGTCTTGGACGAGCAGTACTTC. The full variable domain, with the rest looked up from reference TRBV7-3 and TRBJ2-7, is GAGVSQTPSNKVTEKGKYVELRCDPISGHTALYWYRQSLGQGPEFLIYFQGTGAADDSGLPNDRFFAVRPEGSVSTLKIQRTERGDSAVYLCASSLTVLDEQYFGPGTRLTVT.